These 27 T cell receptor beta chains share one sample of origin, sequenced in a study of blood T cell repertoires in COVID-19. Libraries were prepared by immunoSEQ multiplex PCR; TCRdb keeps only in-frame clonotypes and omits some of them. The sample records over 200,000 clones, 80% to 90% being singletons. The sequencing input was peripheral blood. The receptor source for this set is an older man with acute or convalescent COVID-19.

The chain uses TRBV2 and TRBJ2-1; tentative D call: TRBD2 (7 bases). The CDR3 consists of 16 residues. Germline CDR1 is SNHLY and CDR2 is FYNNEI. Trimming cost V 7 bases and J 1 base, with 17 bases left between them. The chain's CDR3 is CASKGGGVGSYNEQFF. The DNA for the CDR3 is TGTGCCAGCAAGGGGGGGGGAGTTGGTTCCTACAATGAGCAGTTCTTC.

This chain joins TRBV30 and TRBJ1-1, with D unclear. The CDR3 loop spans 12 amino acids. Germline V CDR1 and CDR2: GTSNPN, SVGIG (reference sequence). Trimming stripped 3 bases from V and 8 bases from J, with 13 bases between. CDR3 sequence reads: CAWSAEVPEAFF. The CDR3 DNA is TGTGCCTGGAGCGCGGAGGTCCCCGAAGCTTTCTTT.

The chain joins TRBV19 to TRBJ1-1, with D unresolved. Germline-derived CDR1 and CDR2 are LNHDA and SQIVND (reference sequence). CDR3 length: 12 residues. V was trimmed by 6 bases and J by 3 bases, leaving 8 bases between them. The CDR3 nucleotides are TGTGCCAGTAGCCTGCGCTACACTGAAGCTTTCTTT. Protein product: CASSLRYTEAFF.

The chain is built from TRBV6-6 and TRBJ2-5, with TRBD2 matching 9 bases. With 7 bases clipped from V and 4 bases from J, the junction kept 4 bases outside the gene matches. Germline V CDR1 and CDR2: MNHNY, SVGAGI (reference sequence). This CDR3 is 13 amino acids long. CDR3 protein: CASTLAGVETQYF. The CDR3 DNA is TGTGCCAGCACCTTAGCGGGAGTAGAGACCCAGTACTTC.

The genes are TRBV28 and TRBJ1-2; D is possibly TRBD1 (5 bases). Trimming pared 3 bases from V and 7 bases from J, leaving 9 bases between. The germline V gene encodes CDR1 MDHEN and CDR2 SYDVKM. The CDR3 has 12 residues. The chain's CDR3 is CASSLWRGGYTF. CDR3 DNA sequence: TGTGCCAGCAGTTTGTGGAGGGGTGGCTACACCTTC.

This chain connects TRBV24-1 to TRBJ2-7; 11 bases map to TRBD2. CDR3 length: 16 amino acids. Germline V CDR1 and CDR2: KGHDR, SFDVKD. Trimming cost V 3 bases and J 6 bases; bases outside gene matches: 9. The CDR3 spells CATSDAASGRSLEQYF. The CDR3 DNA is TGTGCCACCAGTGATGCCGCTAGCGGGAGGTCCCTCGAGCAGTACTTC.

The chain couples TRBV10-2 to TRBJ2-7; 10 bases match TRBD1. With V trimmed by 8 bases and J by 0 bases, 13 bases remained unmatched. This CDR3 has 17 amino acids. The germline V gene has CDR1 WSHSY and CDR2 SAAADI. This chain's CDR3 is CASVRDRGRYSSYEQYF. The DNA of the CDR3 is TGCGCCAGCGTCCGTGACAGGGGGCGTTATTCCTCCTACGAGCAGTACTTC.

V gene TRBV5-1 combines with J gene TRBJ1-1; D ambiguous. Germline values: CDR1 SGHRS, CDR2 YFSETQ. Deletions cut 7 bases from V and 1 base from J, with 17 bases between. This CDR3 has 15 residues. The DNA for the CDR3 is TGCGCCAGCTGCAAGGAGTTGATGGGGAACACTGAAGCTTTCTTT. Its translation: CASCKELMGNTEAFF.

This chain links TRBV5-1 with TRBJ2-6; D not resolved. The CDR3 totals 15 residues. CDR1 SGHRS and CDR2 YFSETQ come from the germline V gene. Trimming pared 2 bases from V and 3 bases from J, leaving 9 bases between. For the CDR3, the DNA is TGCGCCAGCAGCTTAGGCGAGGATGGGGCCAACGTCCTGACTTTC. It is translated as CASSLGEDGANVLTF.

The J gene is TRBJ2-1, the V gene TRBV12-3 or TRBV12-4; the match to TRBD1 covers 7 bases. This CDR3 is 12 amino acids long. The V and J ends lost 6 bases and 8 bases, in that order; junction bases with no gene match: 4. The CDR3 loop reads CASRSTGDEQFF. CDR3 DNA: TGTGCCAGCAGATCCACAGGGGATGAGCAGTTCTTC.

The table lists this clone with a few counts. The chain recombines TRBV29-1 with TRBJ2-5, with D uncertain. V dropped 1 base and J dropped 5 bases, with 8 bases sitting between them. The CDR3 extends over 12 amino acids. Per the germline V gene, CDR1 is SQVTM and CDR2 is ANQGSEA. CDR3 residues: CSVEAVEETQYF. The CDR3 bases are TGCAGCGTTGAAGCGGTCGAGGAGACCCAGTACTTC.

The gene calls are TRBV9 and TRBJ2-1; weak D call: TRBD2 (6 bases). Germline V gene lookup returns CDR1 SGDLS and CDR2 YYNGEE. This CDR3 has 15 amino acids. Trimming removed 5 bases from V and 2 bases from J, with 14 bases in between. Written as DNA, the CDR3 is TGTGCCAGCAGTCTAAGCGGGCTCACCTACAATGAGCAGTTCTTC. Amino acids: CASSLSGLTYNEQFF.

The V gene is TRBV6-1, the J gene TRBJ2-6; D possibly corresponds to TRBD1 (5 bases). V shed 2 bases and J shed 4 bases, with 9 bases lying between them. The length of the CDR3 is 15 residues. From germline, CDR1 is MNHNS and CDR2 SASEGT. The CDR3 DNA follows: TGTGCCAGCAGTGAAAGGGGCTCCGGGGCCAACGTCCTGACTTTC. Its translation is CASSERGSGANVLTF.

The chain couples TRBV24-1 to TRBJ1-2; D not resolved. CDR3 length: 13 amino acids. CDR1 is KGHDR and CDR2 is SFDVKD in the germline V gene. V was cut by 4 bases and J by 0 bases, with 5 bases left in between. The CDR3 DNA sequence: TGTGCCACCAGTGAATATTCTAACTATGGCTACACCTTC. Translated: CATSEYSNYGYTF.

The CDR3 sequence: CASSETSRGETQYF. The CDR3 nucleotides are TGCGCCAGCAGCGAGACTAGCCGGGGAGAGACCCAGTACTTC. This chain connects TRBV5-1 to TRBJ2-5, with 7 nucleotides matching TRBD2. The CDR3 totals 14 residues. Germline V gene lookup returns CDR1 SGHRS and CDR2 YFSETQ. V was clipped by 4 bases and J by 4 bases; unmatched bases: 7. The full variable domain, rest sourced from reference TRBV5-1 and TRBJ2-5, is KAGVTQTPRYLIKTRGQQVTLSCSPISGHRSVSWYQQTPGQGLQFLFEYFSETQRNKGNFPGRFSGRQFSNSRSEMNVSTLELGDSALYLCASSETSRGETQYFGPGTRLLVL.

The CDR3 sequence: CSASEPTGFRFNEQYF. The CDR3 DNA follows: TGCAGTGCTAGTGAGCCTACAGGGTTTCGATTCAACGAGCAGTACTTC. The chain uses TRBV20-1 and TRBJ2-7; possibly TRBD1 for D (6 bases). Germline V gives CDR1 DFQATT, CDR2 SNEGSKA (reference sequence). This CDR3 has 16 amino acids. V was cut by 3 bases and J by 5 bases, with 23 bases left in between.

The chain links TRBV27 to TRBJ1-4; D uncertain. V dropped 3 bases and J dropped 7 bases, with 9 bases sitting between them. Germline CDR1 and CDR2: MNHEY and SMNVEV (reference sequence). This CDR3 contains 13 residues. CDR3 in amino acids: CASSLRAAEKLFF. The CDR3 DNA reads TGTGCCAGCAGTTTGAGGGCGGCTGAAAAACTGTTTTTT.

The J gene is TRBJ2-5, the V gene TRBV28; TRBD1 agrees at 12 bases. The CDR3 has 15 amino acids. V lost 5 bases to trimming and J lost 5 bases; unmatched junction nucleotides: 6. Germline loops: CDR1 MDHEN, CDR2 SYDVKM. The CDR3 DNA is TGTGCCAGCAGTACCCGGGACAGGGGGCCTGAGACCCAGTACTTC. This encodes CASSTRDRGPETQYF.

The rearrangement uses TRBV3-1 (or the pseudogene TRBV3-2) and TRBJ2-7; D may be TRBD1 (6 bases). V gave up 1 base and J gave up 6 bases, with 13 bases separating them. Germline V gene lookup returns CDR1 LGHDT and CDR2 YNNKEL (reference sequence). The CDR3 runs to 14 residues. The CDR3 DNA reads as TGTGCCAGCAGCCAAGTCGGGGCCAGGGGCGAGCAGTACTTC. It codes for CASSQVGARGEQYF.

CDR3 DNA: TGCGCCAGCAGTCCTACAGGGGTCGTTAACTATGGCTACACCTTC. This codes for CASSPTGVVNYGYTF. The chain couples TRBV5-1 to TRBJ1-2, with 7 bases lining up with TRBD1. Losses at the gene ends were 5 bases for V and 1 base for J; bases not matched to a gene: 8. CDR1 is SGHRS, CDR2 YFSETQ, per germline. This CDR3 contains 15 residues.

The rearrangement uses TRBV6-1 and TRBJ1-5; D not certain. CDR1 and CDR2 from the germline V gene are MNHNS and SASEGT. The V end was cut by 3 bases, the J end by 4 bases, with 16 bases between. CDR3 length equals 16 residues. The CDR3 loop is CASSDYRHESNQPQHF. In DNA, the CDR3 is TGTGCCAGCAGTGATTACAGACACGAATCAAATCAGCCCCAGCATTTT.

Only one count was recorded for this clone. The chain has TRBV3-1 (or the pseudogene TRBV3-2) and TRBJ1-2, with 10 bases lining up with TRBD1. J gave up 8 bases and V 3 bases, and 9 bases lay outside the gene matches. Germline CDR1 and CDR2: LGHDT and YNNKEL (reference sequence). The CDR3 runs to 15 residues. CDR3 in amino acids: CASSQTGGVVGGYTF. Here the CDR3 DNA reads TGTGCCAGCAGCCAGACAGGGGGCGTAGTCGGGGGCTACACCTTC.

V usage is TRBV3-1 (or the pseudogene TRBV3-2) and J usage is TRBJ2-3; D is perhaps TRBD1 (6 bases). The CDR3 length is 16 residues. V dropped 1 base and J dropped 0 bases, with 11 bases sitting between them. Germline CDR1 is LGHDT and CDR2 is YNNKEL (reference sequence). CDR3 DNA: TGTGCCAGCAGCCAAGCCTTGGACAGCAGCACAGATACGCAGTATTTT. It codes for CASSQALDSSTDTQYF.

The rearrangement uses TRBV6-2 or TRBV6-3 and TRBJ2-1, with 7 bases identical to TRBD2. The V gene's germline CDR1 is MNHEY and CDR2 SVGEGT. The CDR3 has 17 amino acids. With 4 bases clipped from V and 3 bases from J, the junction kept 12 bases outside the gene matches. This chain's CDR3 is CASSSTGTTSYYNEQFF. The DNA for the CDR3 is TGTGCCAGCAGTTCCACCGGGACTACCTCATACTACAATGAGCAGTTCTTC.

V gene TRBV28 combines with J gene TRBJ2-7, with TRBD2 matching over 7 bases. Losses at the gene ends were 5 bases for V and 4 bases for J; bases not matched to a gene: 14. The CDR3 covers 16 residues. The V gene's germline CDR1 is MDHEN and CDR2 SYDVKM. CDR3 sequence (DNA): TGTGCCAGCAGTCCGACCGTGCTAGCGGTTGGTTACGAGCAGTACTTC. This encodes CASSPTVLAVGYEQYF.

The CDR3 bases are TGTGCCAGCAGTTCGCCGGGACAGGGCCTAATCTCTGGAAACACCATATATTTT. It encodes CASSSPGQGLISGNTIYF. This chain links TRBV28 with TRBJ1-3; TRBD1 matches 9 bases. The V and J ends lost 4 bases and 0 bases, in that order; junction bases with no gene match: 10. Germline loops: CDR1 MDHEN, CDR2 SYDVKM. The CDR3 is 18 residues long.

The rearrangement links TRBV5-1 to TRBJ2-4, with D perhaps matching TRBD2 (6 bases). Germline V gene data show CDR1 as SGHRS and CDR2 as YFSETQ. The CDR3 runs 16 residues. Trimming pared 3 bases from V and 2 bases from J, leaving 15 bases between. In nucleotides, the CDR3 is TGCGCCAGCAGCTCGACTAGTCTGGGACCCAAAAACATTCAGTACTTC. Translation: CASSSTSLGPKNIQYF.